The subject of this entry is one T cell receptor (beta chain). This clonotype was seen at least ten times. Its antigen is not yet known. Within one base of it there is no much larger clone, and no base qualities were kept. Unmatched junction bases come to 11, with V trimmed by 6 bases and J by 3 bases. The germline V gene (reference sequence) specifies DFQATT as CDR1 and SNEGSKA as CDR2. CDR3 length: 15 amino acids, cysteine to phenylalanine. Of the read, only the CDR3 DNA is kept; its 45 bases are in frame from base 1. This record comes from a study of naive and memory T cell subsets (dated by TCRdb to between 2016 and 2019). Study-wide context: An open-source, UMI-based TCR alpha and beta sequencing pipeline was applied to sorted naive and memory peripheral blood T cell subsets. IgG serology results and the functional CMV T cell responses were in complete agreement. RNA was DNase-treated and reverse transcribed with TCR constant-region primers, mostly using SuperScript III.

From the second PCR step on, the TCR alpha and beta chain libraries were amplified in separate reactions. CMV status of each donor was established by measuring IFNgamma production from CD4+ T cells after fresh PBMCs were stimulated overnight with CMV viral lysate. Miltenyi beads were used first to positively select CD4 T cells, and CD8 T cells were then positively selected from the CD4-negative fraction. Cells were stained for CD3, CD4, CD8, CD45RA, CD27 and a live/dead dye and were sorted on a BD Aria II into four subsets based on CD45RA and CD27. Three healthy volunteers provided blood, and each donor's sample was split into CD4 and CD8 T cells and then further divided into four differentiation subsets. Around 120 ml of peripheral blood was drawn per donor, and PBMC were isolated by Ficoll-Paque PLUS density-gradient centrifugation. After sorting, cells were lysed in RLT buffer, RNA was extracted using a Qiagen RNeasy kit, and the extracted RNA was stored at -80 degrees C.

Receptor libraries were prepared by UMI-ligation and nested PCR. An equimolar mix of two oligonucleotides covering both TRBC1 and TRBC2 was used as the beta constant-region primer. T4 RNA ligase 1 ligated a single-stranded oligonucleotide carrying the SP2 primer and a 12-nucleotide UMI to the cDNA 3' end. The ligated cDNA went through four rounds of PCR with nested alpha and beta constant-region primers together with the SP2 primer. Incubation of the ligation reaction was carried out at 16 degrees C for about 19-25 hours. To avoid over-amplification, PCR2 was usually performed as a SYBR Green qPCR and halted once a predetermined threshold was reached. Every purification after the first one was done using Agencourt AMPure XP magnetic beads. Libraries were quantified by Qubit and checked on a TapeStation, where a main peak was expected near 650 bp. Sequencing of the pooled libraries was done on an Illumina MiSeq using v2 2x251 paired-end kits, which typically yielded roughly 1-2.1 million reads per sample. Each sample's library went into the pool at about 4.2 nM, and roughly 4.5-7.5% PhiX was added to help with cluster recognition. As for the original processing: V and J genes were assigned to Demultiplexor-processed FASTQ reads by Decombinator through tag matching, with a single base-pair mismatch being allowed. By using UMIs, Collapsinator corrected both sequencing errors and the frequency errors caused by PCR heterogeneity. TCRs were translated and CDR3s were extracted from the conserved cysteine to the FGXG phenylalanine by CDR3Translator, with non-productive sequences being flagged. Gini, Shannon entropy and inverse Simpson indices were calculated on repertoires that had been subsampled to equal numbers of UMI-defined TCRs. Within the linear range, a power law was fitted by maximum likelihood to the distributions of clonotype abundance. Similar UMI counts, unique TCR numbers and clonal distributions were obtained with the pipeline and with MIGEC on one naive CD8 sample. Repertoires were searched for around 7,300 CMV-associated CDR3 sequences compiled from VDJdb and a published dataset. TCRdb ran its own pipeline on the public reads, namely fastp trimming at Q25 and MiXCR clone calling, and kept in-frame beta chains. Under each unique CDR3 protein, matching rows form one entry showing the most common genes and DNA. V and J calls and clone size were set by TCRdb, not the authors. The sample yields approximately 85,000 distinct CDR3 sequences; 7% were counted once. The top ten clones comprise around 1.7% of the sample.

The full study reports these points: In both CD4 and CD8 cells, a rise in Gini index and a fall in Shannon and inverse Simpson diversity were observed from naive through CM, EM and EMRA. A clonotype was defined as a single alpha or beta chain sequence rather than as a paired alpha/beta receptor. Following error correction, more than 95% of naive TCR sequences occurred only once, which made naive abundance distributions much steeper than those of memory subsets. The repertoire findings for the naive and memory subsets could not be validated, as no ground truth was available. RNA-based TCR counts may be influenced by expression changes linked to T cell activation and differentiation. A power law was followed by TCR abundance, with an exponent that differed between naive and memory subsets but was consistent across the three individuals.

Recombination joined TRBV20-1 with TRBJ2-1; 7 bases in the middle match TRBD2. The sample consisted of central memory CD4+ T cells from blood. Sample cell subset or site, as interpreted from the label and publication: central memory, CD45RA- CD27+. This TCR was recovered from a human donor in good health. The CDR3: CSAETRDYGYNEQFF. The sequence in DNA is TGCAGTGCCGAAACCCGGGACTACGGCTACAATGAGCAGTTCTTC.